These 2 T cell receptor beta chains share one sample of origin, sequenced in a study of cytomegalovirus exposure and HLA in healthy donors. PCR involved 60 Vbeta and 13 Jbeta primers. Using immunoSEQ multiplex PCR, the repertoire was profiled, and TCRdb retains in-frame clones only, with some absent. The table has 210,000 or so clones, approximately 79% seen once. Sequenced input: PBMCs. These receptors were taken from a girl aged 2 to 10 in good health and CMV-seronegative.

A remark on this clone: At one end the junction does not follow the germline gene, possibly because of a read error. Here the CDR3 reads CSSSLGTSNTGELFF. DNA for the CDR3: TGTTCCAGCAGCCTGGGGACATCGAACACCGGGGAGCTGTTTTTT. The rearrangement links TRBV7-9 to TRBJ2-2; TRBD1 is a possible D gene (6 bases). Germline CDR1 SEHNR, CDR2 FQNEAQ (reference sequence). There are 15 residues in the CDR3. The entire variable domain, with the rest obtained from reference TRBV7-9 and TRBJ2-2, is as follows: DTGVSQNPRHKITKRGQNVTFRCDPISEHNRLYWYRQTLGQGPEFLTYFQNEAQLEKSRLLSDRFSAERPKGSFSTLEIQRTEQGDSAMYLCSSSLGTSNTGELFFGEGSRLTVL.

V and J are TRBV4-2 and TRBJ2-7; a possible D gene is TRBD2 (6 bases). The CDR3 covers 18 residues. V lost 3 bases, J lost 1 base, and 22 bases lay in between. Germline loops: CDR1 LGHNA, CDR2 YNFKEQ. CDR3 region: CASSQGPEGLRNSYEQYF. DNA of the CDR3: TGTGCCAGCAGCCAGGGGCCGGAGGGACTTCGTAATTCCTACGAGCAGTACTTC.